This record covers a single T cell receptor (beta chain). The antigen is unknown. Expansion with viral peptide pools was applied to antigen-specific CD4+ T cells by the ViraFEST assay prior to sequencing. When less than 11 days of culture had elapsed, CD4+ T cells were isolated. Two-dose BNT162b2 or mRNA-1273 vaccination was given to participants. According to the study, vaccine recipients showed no prior SARS-CoV-2 infection and negative nucleocapsid antibodies. Wells containing 1.5 million to 2.5 million PBMC each were cultured with 10 IU/ml IL-2 and about 9.6 ug/ml peptides. The sample originates from a study of vaccination effects on CD4 cells after COVID-19. Study information: Following the second dose by a median of 72 days, the post-vaccine samples were obtained. Findings of the study overall: Clones of infection and vaccine origin contracted markedly late after vaccination.

The assay was immunoSEQ multiplex PCR, and TCRdb's table has in-frame clones only and misses some. The table includes 65,000 to 95,000 clones, over 75% detected once. The CDR3 runs 12 residues. With 3 bases removed from V and 6 bases from J, the gap between germline ends came to 9 bases. Germline V gene sequence: CDR1 LGHDT, CDR2 YNNKEL (reference sequence). This clonotype was sampled from a human donor who received a COVID-19 vaccine. The J gene is TRBJ2-7, the V gene TRBV3-1 (or the pseudogene TRBV3-2); D possibly corresponds to TRBD1 (6 bases). The sequenced sample was CD4+ T cells from PBMCs cultured with HCoV-OC43 spike peptides, obtained after COVID-19 vaccination. Subset in this sample: HCoV-OC43 spike overlapping peptide pool stimulation. The CDR3 region has the DNA TGTGCCAGCAGCCACAGGGGAGCCGAGCAGTACGTC. Protein product: CASSHRGAEQYV.